This T cell receptor (beta chain) was recorded in a study of Graves' ophthalmopathy and Graves' hyperthyroidism. TCR beta CDR3 regions were amplified from RNA transcripts. An opening RT-PCR round employed HTBI primers and preceded a second-round multiplex PCR. From the multiplex PCR reads, TCRdb called clonotypes with MiXCR, one entry per CDR3 protein. The table includes 150,000 or so distinct CDR3 sequences, roughly 36% detected once. Whole-study findings and limits: Progression of ophthalmopathy was predicted by the model with roughly 68% sensitivity and roughly 74% specificity.

Every ophthalmopathy donor presented moderate-to-severe activity, CAS ≥3, NOSPECS ≥4 and duration under 3 months. Excluded were patients with other autoimmune diseases, uncontrolled infections, pregnancy or lactation. The PBMCs were taken from over 9.5 ml of fresh peripheral blood. Note on this clonotype: Its target is not known.

The V and J ends lost 6 bases and 5 bases respectively, with 11 bases between them. Germline lookup yields CDR1 SGHTA and CDR2 FQGNSA. This CDR3 comprises 14 residues. The receptor was isolated from a man aged 25-45 years with Graves' ophthalmopathy. The chain carries TRBV7-2 and TRBJ1-6; D unclear. The source material was peripheral blood. CDR3 sequence: CASSSSGNNSPLHF. CDR3 coding DNA: TGTGCCAGCAGTTCGAGCGGGAATAATTCACCCCTCCACTTT.